This T cell receptor beta chain was profiled in a study of cytomegalovirus exposure and HLA in healthy donors. Regarding the study as a whole: Analyzed later, association rates of TCRs varied across HLA loci, with DRB1 most and HLA-C fewest. Presence/absence analyses treated sequencing depth as roughly uniform across donors. The study designated fewer than 200 TCR beta chains cytomegalovirus-associated.

PCR involved 60 Vbeta and 13 Jbeta primers. The method was immunoSEQ multiplex PCR; TCRdb's version includes in-frame clones alone and lacks a portion of them. The data hold nearly 200,000 clones, with roughly three quarters observed a single time. Regarding this clone: Its antigen is unidentified.

Healthy people donating bone marrow made up the donors. Input material: PBMCs. This TCR derives from a male donor in good health and CMV-seropositive.

The CDR3 here is CASSYSGGIGNTIYF. CDR3 in DNA: TGTGCCAGCAGTTACTCAGGAGGGATCGGAAACACCATATATTTT. The chain is built from TRBV6-5 and TRBJ1-3, with D unresolved. Germline CDR1 MNHEY, CDR2 SVGAGI. The CDR3 has 15 amino acids. Trimming took 0 bases from V and 4 from J, leaving 10 bases between them.